What follows is one T cell receptor beta chain and its context. Its specific antigen is unknown. Qualities for individual bases were not recorded, and no much larger clone is one base off. The library was prepared using the immunoSEQ multiplex PCR assay. For the multiplex PCR, a mixture combining 60 forward primers for TCR Vbeta segments and 13 reverse primers for TCR Jbeta segments was used. The CDR3 region of rearranged TCR beta genes was amplified from genomic DNA by a multiplex PCR assay. On the Illumina HiSeq System, the amplified TCR beta libraries were sequenced as 87-base-pair reads. As for the original processing: A later analysis counted approximately 84 million unique TCR beta chains across the 666 repertoires, and some 11 million of these chains were shared by at least two donors. Raw reads were error-corrected and collapsed into unique sequences with a nearest-neighbor algorithm that merged closely related sequences to remove PCR and sequencing errors. To assign V, D and J gene segments, CDR3 sequences were aligned to IMGT reference sequences. For a sequence to be retained, at least a six-nucleotide match to both a V gene segment and a J gene segment was required. A rearrangement counted as productive if the CDR3 had no stop codons and remained in frame with V and J, and every other rearrangement counted as non-productive. CDR3 was defined by IMGT convention, running from the second conserved V-encoded cysteine to the conserved J-encoded phenylalanine. In an earlier analysis of around 600 of the donors, sequences lacking an unambiguous match to a single V gene segment were excluded. In an earlier analysis of some 590 of the donors, a V segment was called functional when productive rearrangements were above 56.7%, and segregating when the standard deviation between donors exceeded 5%. A statistical classification framework was built to diagnose cytomegalovirus status from the catalog of TCR beta chain sequences. V and J gene assignment, in a later analysis, came from comparing TCR nucleotide sequences with IMGT/GENE-DB human TR gene sequences. A later analysis assigned CDR3 sequences and most-parsimonious VDJ recombination scenarios with the TCRdist pipeline. In a later analysis, every TCR beta chain was defined by the combination of its CDR3 amino acid sequence and its V-gene family, and reads without a unique V-gene family were dropped. As a way to deal with suspected cross-contamination and a sequencing artifact, a later analysis dropped 500 to 700 nucleotide sequences that were highly shared and had low generation probability. In a later analysis, a clonal expansion index for each public chain was calculated from normalized within-repertoire ranks of inferred template counts. Generation probabilities in a later analysis came from a VDJ recombination model fitted to out-of-frame rearrangements, and those results were checked against IGoR. A later analysis scored TCR-TCR, TCR-HLA and TCR-CMV co-occurrence with hypergeometric tests, applying a repertoire-size bias correction to TCR pairs. To estimate false discovery rates, a later analysis permuted the HLA or CMV assignments 20 times. In a later analysis, co-occurring TCRs were grouped using DBSCAN, with TCRdist sequence similarity added in when clustering inside HLA-allele-positive subsets. Repertoires with fewer than 30,000 or more than 120,000 public chains were left out of co-occurrence clustering, as were five repertoires with anomalous nucleotide sharing. TCRdb took over this immuneACCESS table, retaining in-frame rearrangements with V and J assigned. Such tables are incomplete; in checked studies, under half of the missing clones stem from an unresolved V gene, and the remainder is unexplained. V and J calls and clone size are as listed in that table; D and trimming were resolved from the DNA. For this sample the table gives about 180,000 clones, of which 70% to 90% were detected only once. The top ten hold 2% to 2.5% of the sample.

This sample is drawn from a study of cytomegalovirus exposure and HLA in healthy donors (dated by TCRdb to the late 2010s). Regarding the complete study: An earlier analysis of approximately 600 of the donors reported about 250 Gb of sequence data and some 100 million unique TCR beta sequences from approximately 180 million T cells. An early release covering some 640 HLA-typed donors comprised roughly 300 gigabases of sequencing data and roughly 86 million unique TCR sequences. The genetic ancestry cluster associated with self-reported Caucasian donors included around 76% of the approximately 400 genotyped donors. The study aimed to test whether signatures of past pathogen exposure could be identified by cataloging public T cell receptors. Using immunosequencing, the study profiled T cell repertoires from 550 to 750 subjects and related those repertoires to cytomegalovirus serostatus. A separate validation cohort of 90 to 150 different subjects was used in addition to the approximately 700-subject first cohort. High-throughput TCR immunosequencing, statistical association of individual TCRs with disease status, and machine learning were combined to predict cytomegalovirus infection status. A later analysis re-analyzed previously published TCR beta repertoires from 666 donors and added high-resolution HLA genotyping to study TCR occurrence patterns. Rather than using new phenotypic data, the later analysis identified candidate immune exposures from TCR beta sequences and from how often those sequences occurred across donors. An earlier analysis of around 540 of the donors applied high-throughput TCR beta sequencing to assess whether each TCR beta V gene segment acted as functional or pseudogenic. Donor age, sex, ethnicity and CMV serostatus were collected together with the repertoire data. A later genetic analysis used genome-wide SNP genotypes for about 65% of the 666 donors, treating that subset as a discovery cohort. Every discovery cohort repertoire had been produced on one sequencing platform. Class I and class II HLA loci were covered by the typing at four-digit resolution. Typing coverage differed by locus: A, B, C, DRB1 and DQB1 were typed in roughly 620-630 donors, DQA1 in 522, DPA1 in 600 to 610, and DPB1 in just under 490. About five DR-DQ haplotypes were treated as single units for association and clustering because of strong linkage in the cohort. Among about 370 genotyped donors of the cohort, an average of around 240,000 unique TCR beta nucleotide sequences was sequenced per donor, of which 15% to 20% were non-productive.

In total, more than 500 healthy bone marrow donors made up the cohort. Cohort members were all nominally healthy when sampled, although unrecorded immune exposures were likely present. The donor tested CMV seronegative and was one of the 352 seronegative cohort members. A peripheral blood sample was provided by each donor, and peripheral blood mononuclear cells were used for TCR beta sequencing. Genomic DNA extraction from the blood cell samples was performed with the Qiagen DNeasy Blood Extraction Kit. Spanning cysteine to phenylalanine, the CDR3 consists of 18 amino acids. Only the CDR3 part of the read is kept: 54 bases, read in frame from the first base. Per the germline V gene, SGHRS is the CDR1 and YFSETQ is the CDR2. The V end gives up 0 bases and the J end 5 bases, leaving 14 bases in the junction not matched to a gene. What the work shows at the level of the full study, not this receptor alone: The authors suggested that the approach could potentially be extended to other disease states and immunological phenotypes. Strong co-occurrence of HLA alleles, especially DR and DQ, made assigning TCR associations to individual alleles difficult. V-gene and J-gene trimming of TCR beta chains was associated with a missense DCLRE1C variant in a later genetic analysis, and the association was replicated in an independent cohort. A cluster of highly shared sequence variants was judged likely to be a technical artifact of the sequencing pipeline. Because the 87-base-pair reads could not distinguish some IMGT-functional V segments, including TRBV6-2 and TRBV6-3, those segments were excluded. The only immune exposure information available for the cohort was CMV serostatus. An earlier analysis of approximately 600 of the donors showed that most TCR beta V segments appeared in productive rearrangements either about 87% or about 30% of the time, which broadly matched IMGT annotations. The study listed 150 to 200 TCR beta chains as associated with cytomegalovirus. According to a later analysis, TCR association rates differed among HLA loci, with DRB1 alleles showing the most associated TCRs and HLA-C alleles showing the fewest. While some public TCRs were present in many individuals, most TCR sequences turned up only very rarely across donors. A later analysis reported that several top co-occurrence clusters appeared linked to parvovirus B19, influenza, CMV and Epstein-Barr virus. Only TCR beta chains were sequenced in this cohort, and the absence of alpha or paired-chain data limited detectable features. The classifier was reported to diagnose cytomegalovirus status with high specificity and sensitivity in both the original and validation cohorts. In a later analysis, HLA-associated TCR beta chains were found to be more clonally expanded and to have lower generation probabilities than equally common non-associated chains. The presence/absence analyses assumed that sequencing depth was roughly uniform across donors, and that assumption may not be true. A later genetic analysis reported fewer N-insertions in productive TCRs among donors in an Asian-associated ancestry cluster than the roughly 700-donor mean. A further reported finding was that TCR beta sequences accurately predicted the HLA-A and HLA-B alleles for most subjects in the first cohort. Linkage disequilibrium might explain the correlated functional status among segregating V segments, but an unknown experimental factor could not be excluded. Specific HLA alleles were associated with roughly 17,000 TCR beta sequences at a false discovery rate of 0.05 in a later analysis. HLA typing was unavailable for some donors at each locus, so association tests used only the typed subset. Three of the identified cytomegalovirus-associated TCR beta chains were confirmed in vitro to be specific for cytomegalovirus antigens. The earlier analysis of some 540 of the donors excluded seventeen rarely observed V segments, including chromosome 9 orphons, because counts were too low. A later analysis found that most CMV-associated TCR beta chains appeared HLA-restricted, with HLA associations seemingly driven largely by CMV exposure.

The chain is assembled from TRBV5-1 and TRBJ1-2; TRBD1 matches 9 bases in the middle. The sequence came from a woman aged 25 to 45 in good health and CMV-seronegative. The sample comprised PBMCs. The CDR3 protein sequence reads: CASSLAPLTGTGRYGYTF. The DNA sequence reads TGCGCCAGCAGCTTGGCCCCGCTAACCGGGACAGGGAGGTATGGCTACACCTTC.